These T cell receptor beta chains were read from a single sample in a study of blood T cell repertoires in COVID-19. Sequencing was performed with immunoSEQ multiplex PCR; in TCRdb, only in-frame clones are kept and a portion is missing. The sample consists of about 250,000 clones, more than 75% of them appearing once. Sequenced sample: PBMCs or T cells enriched from blood (not recorded which). These receptors originate from a man between 40 and 49 years old who had recovered from COVID-19. Each CDR3 is given without its conserved first and last residue.

CDR3aa: ASSTPDKNNSPLH
v_gene: TRBV6-6

CDR3aa: ASSHLSWSGYT
v_gene: TRBV5-5

CDR3aa: ASSFLSGGTNYEQY
v_gene: TRBV7-9

CDR3aa: ASSYEGSYGYT
v_gene: TRBV6-2/TRBV6-3

CDR3aa: ASRPSGTGGSPLH
v_gene: TRBV5-1

CDR3aa: ASSLGTSGGASEQF
v_gene: TRBV7-3

CDR3aa: ASKLDRGRNEAF
v_gene: TRBV19

CDR3aa: ASSPGQGQPQH
v_gene: TRBV19

CDR3aa: ASTLSPTSSTQQPQH
v_gene: TRBV7-2

CDR3aa: ASSLNRGHTGELF
v_gene: TRBV27

CDR3aa: ASSRTGSSYNSPLH
v_gene: TRBV7-9

CDR3aa: ASSQVRLSSNQPQH
v_gene: TRBV4-1

CDR3aa: ASSLGQEATNEKLF
v_gene: TRBV4-3

CDR3aa: ASSTGSNSPLH
v_gene: TRBV18

CDR3aa: ASGLSEVTEAF
v_gene: TRBV12-5

CDR3aa: ASRRKRNTGELF
v_gene: TRBV7-2

CDR3aa: ASSPSGGTGLGSPLH
v_gene: TRBV19

CDR3aa: ASSPGTGSYGYT
v_gene: TRBV6-2/TRBV6-3

CDR3aa: ASSSSQGVGETQY
v_gene: TRBV7-7

CDR3aa: ASSSGQGRMDTEAF
v_gene: TRBV7-9

CDR3aa: ASSTRLAVQETQY
v_gene: TRBV19

CDR3aa: ASSILKETQY
v_gene: TRBV11-2

CDR3aa: ASSTQHLRVSNQPQH
v_gene: TRBV28

CDR3aa: AISGTSGGSGTGELF
v_gene: TRBV10-3

CDR3aa: ASEGRRSPLH
v_gene: TRBV5-6

CDR3aa: AISIGRGGGVLSYGYT
v_gene: TRBV10-3

CDR3aa: ASSLDNPHEQY
v_gene: TRBV7-9

CDR3aa: ASSPFVGLAGAPRNNEQF
v_gene: TRBV27

CDR3aa: ASSRQRAEAF
v_gene: TRBV19

CDR3aa: ASIKETGSYEQY
v_gene: TRBV28

CDR3aa: ATSVGGRELF
v_gene: TRBV24-1

CDR3aa: AWRRNYGYT
v_gene: TRBV30

CDR3aa: ASSQGLAGSTDTQY
v_gene: TRBV23-1

CDR3aa: ASSQDPGQEYEQY
v_gene: TRBV4-3

CDR3aa: ASSLVTAGGHEQY
v_gene: TRBV11-1

CDR3aa: ASSYTGGNIQY
v_gene: TRBV6-2/TRBV6-3

CDR3aa: ASSATSDSYEQY
v_gene: TRBV19

CDR3aa: ASSFFVAGGPNGELF
v_gene: TRBV27

CDR3aa: ASNGQQKNIQY
v_gene: TRBV5-6

CDR3aa: ASSLGGLAGGATDTQY
v_gene: TRBV7-9

CDR3aa: AWSASGHITDTQY
v_gene: TRBV30

CDR3aa: ASRDRERSPLH
v_gene: TRBV27

CDR3aa: ASSQDLLAATSGTDTQY
v_gene: TRBV4-3

CDR3aa: ASSQGDRGPMSNQPQH
v_gene: TRBV3-1/TRBV3-2

CDR3aa: AWSFSSGGGTDTQY
v_gene: TRBV30

CDR3aa: ASSPPGGDYGYT
v_gene: TRBV28

CDR3aa: AWRGTGGAEQF
v_gene: TRBV30

CDR3aa: ASSLSSDRLNGYT
v_gene: TRBV5-1

CDR3aa: ASSHPESDQPQH
v_gene: TRBV4-1

CDR3aa: ASSQYAGLNTEAF
v_gene: TRBV4-2

CDR3aa: ATSDKDRPGEQF
v_gene: TRBV24-1

CDR3aa: ASSRDRISSYEQY
v_gene: TRBV7-2

CDR3aa: ATSRDPGLGTYEQY
v_gene: TRBV15

CDR3aa: ASSIGGTPLH
v_gene: TRBV13

CDR3aa: AWGVVNYGYT
v_gene: TRBV30

CDR3aa: AISESDRGTDTQY
v_gene: TRBV10-3